This T cell receptor (beta chain) was captured in a study of T cell repertoires in cytomegalovirus infection. The overall study: It was the public TCR beta signatures that indicated both CMV infection and matching HLA type.

TCRdb re-analysed the reads in MiXCR, keeping a single row per CDR3 protein. The profile shows a few hundred thousand distinct CDR3 sequences, more than 15% of them singletons. Only a few counts were recorded for this clonotype. The antigen is undetermined. General observations from the study: CMV-specific TCR beta clonotypes restricted by HLA-C dominated the ex vivo response.

The CDR3 loop spans 16 amino acids. The V gene's germline CDR1 is MDHEN and CDR2 SYDVKM. Trimming at V came to 4 bases and at J to 0 bases, leaving 2 bases not matched to a gene. This TCR was recovered from a human donor in good health (CMV status not recorded). Some clones in this sample may be carry-over from other donors' samples. The gene calls are TRBV28 and TRBJ1-5, with 11 bases aligning to TRBD1. The sample comprised CD8+ T cells from PBMCs. The CDR3 DNA sequence: TGTGCCAGCAGTTGGGACAGGGGGTATAGCAATCAGCCCCAGCATTTT. Protein sequence: CASSWDRGYSNQPQHF.